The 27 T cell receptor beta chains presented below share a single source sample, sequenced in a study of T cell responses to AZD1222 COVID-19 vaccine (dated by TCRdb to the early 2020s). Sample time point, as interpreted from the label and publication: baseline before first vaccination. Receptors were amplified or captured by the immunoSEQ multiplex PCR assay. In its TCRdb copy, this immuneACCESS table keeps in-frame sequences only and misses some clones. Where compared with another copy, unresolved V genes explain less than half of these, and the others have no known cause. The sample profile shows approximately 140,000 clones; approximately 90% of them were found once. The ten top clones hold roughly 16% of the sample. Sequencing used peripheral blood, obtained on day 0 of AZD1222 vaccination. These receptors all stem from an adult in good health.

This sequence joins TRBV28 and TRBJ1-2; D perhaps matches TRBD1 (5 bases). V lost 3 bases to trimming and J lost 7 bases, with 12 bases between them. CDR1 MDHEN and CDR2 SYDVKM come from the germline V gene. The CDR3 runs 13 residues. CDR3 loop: CASSFQGESGYTF. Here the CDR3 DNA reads TGTGCCAGCAGTTTCCAGGGAGAGAGTGGCTACACCTTC.

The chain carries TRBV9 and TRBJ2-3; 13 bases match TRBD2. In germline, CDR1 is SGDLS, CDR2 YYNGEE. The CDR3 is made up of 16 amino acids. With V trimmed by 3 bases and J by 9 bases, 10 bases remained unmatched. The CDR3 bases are TGTGCCAGCAGCGCCCAAGGACTAGCGGGGGATCGGACGCAGTATTTT. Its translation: CASSAQGLAGDRTQYF.

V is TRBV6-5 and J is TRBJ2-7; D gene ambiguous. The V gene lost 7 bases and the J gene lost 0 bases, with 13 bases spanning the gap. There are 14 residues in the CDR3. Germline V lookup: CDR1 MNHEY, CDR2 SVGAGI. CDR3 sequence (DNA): TGTGCCAGCAAACAAGGACGGGCCTCCTACGAGCAGTACTTC. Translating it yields CASKQGRASYEQYF.

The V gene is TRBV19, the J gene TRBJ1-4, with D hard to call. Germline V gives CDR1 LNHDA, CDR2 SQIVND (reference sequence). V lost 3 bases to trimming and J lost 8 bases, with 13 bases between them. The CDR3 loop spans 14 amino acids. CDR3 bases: TGTGCCAGTAGTATTACGAGGTCGGTCGAAAAACTGTTTTTT. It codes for CASSITRSVEKLFF.

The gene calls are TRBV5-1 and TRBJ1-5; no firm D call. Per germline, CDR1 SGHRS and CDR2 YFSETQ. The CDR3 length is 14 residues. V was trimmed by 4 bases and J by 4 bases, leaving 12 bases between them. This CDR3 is CASSMGSGNQPQHF. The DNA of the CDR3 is TGCGCCAGCAGCATGGGATCCGGGAATCAGCCCCAGCATTTT.

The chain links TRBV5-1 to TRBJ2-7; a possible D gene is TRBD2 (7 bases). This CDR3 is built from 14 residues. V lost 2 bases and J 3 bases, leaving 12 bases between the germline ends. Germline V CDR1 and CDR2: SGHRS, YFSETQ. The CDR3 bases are TGCGCCAGCAGCTTTATAGGGGGGGACTACGAGCAGTACTTC. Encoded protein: CASSFIGGDYEQYF.

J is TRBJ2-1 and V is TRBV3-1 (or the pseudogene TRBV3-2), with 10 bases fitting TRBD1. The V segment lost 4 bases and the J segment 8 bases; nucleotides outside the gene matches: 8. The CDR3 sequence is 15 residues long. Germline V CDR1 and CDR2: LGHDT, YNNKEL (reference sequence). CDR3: CASSRTRQGAYEQFF. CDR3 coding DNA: TGTGCCAGCAGCCGGACCAGACAGGGGGCGTATGAGCAGTTCTTC.

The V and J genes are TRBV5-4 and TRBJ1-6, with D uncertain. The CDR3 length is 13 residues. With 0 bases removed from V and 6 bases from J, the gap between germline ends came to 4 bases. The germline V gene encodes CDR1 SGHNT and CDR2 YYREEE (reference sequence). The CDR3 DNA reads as TGTGCCAGCAGCTTGGATCCTAATTCACCCCTCCACTTT. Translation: CASSLDPNSPLHF.

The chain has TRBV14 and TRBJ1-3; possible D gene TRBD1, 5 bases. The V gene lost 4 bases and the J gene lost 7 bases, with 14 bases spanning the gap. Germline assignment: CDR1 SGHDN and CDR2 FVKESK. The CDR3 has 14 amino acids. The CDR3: CASSPTGAKNTIYF. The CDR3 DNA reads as TGTGCCAGCAGCCCGACTGGGGCGAAGAACACCATATATTTT.

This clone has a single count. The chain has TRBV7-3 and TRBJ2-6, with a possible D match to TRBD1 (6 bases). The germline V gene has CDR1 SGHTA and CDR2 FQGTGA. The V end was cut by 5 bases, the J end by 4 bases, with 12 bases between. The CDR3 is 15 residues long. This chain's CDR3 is CASSQQGSGANVLTF. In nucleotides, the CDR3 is TGTGCCAGCAGCCAACAGGGTAGCGGGGCCAACGTCCTGACTTTC.

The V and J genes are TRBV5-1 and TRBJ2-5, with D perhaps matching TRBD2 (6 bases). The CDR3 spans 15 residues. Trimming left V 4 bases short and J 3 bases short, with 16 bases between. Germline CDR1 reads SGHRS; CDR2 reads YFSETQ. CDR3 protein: CASSLLPGLKETQYF. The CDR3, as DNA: TGCGCCAGCAGCCTCCTGCCGGGACTCAAAGAGACCCAGTACTTC.

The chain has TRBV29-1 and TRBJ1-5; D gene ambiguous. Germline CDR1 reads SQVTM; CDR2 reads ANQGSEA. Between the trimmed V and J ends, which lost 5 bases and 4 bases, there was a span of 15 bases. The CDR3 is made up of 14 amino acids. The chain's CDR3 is CSVTDLGRNQPQHF. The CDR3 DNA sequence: TGCAGCGTTACGGACCTTGGAAGGAATCAGCCCCAGCATTTT.

CDR3 sequence reads: CASKWRDSTDTQYF. In DNA, the CDR3 is TGTGCCAGCAAGTGGAGAGATAGCACAGATACGCAGTATTTT. V is TRBV9 and J is TRBJ2-3; D is uncertain. With 6 bases removed from V and 0 bases from J, the gap between germline ends came to 11 bases. Germline values: CDR1 SGDLS, CDR2 YYNGEE. The CDR3 has 14 residues.

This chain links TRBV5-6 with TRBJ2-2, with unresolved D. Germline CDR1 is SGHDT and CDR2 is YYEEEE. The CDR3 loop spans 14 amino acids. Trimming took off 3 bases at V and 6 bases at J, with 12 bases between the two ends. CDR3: CASSWGIGPGELFF. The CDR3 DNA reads TGTGCCAGCAGCTGGGGAATAGGTCCCGGGGAGCTGTTTTTT. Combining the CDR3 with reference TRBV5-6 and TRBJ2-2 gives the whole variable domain DAGVTQSPTHLIKTRGQQVTLRCSPKSGHDTVSWYQQALGQGPQFIFQYYEEEERQRGNFPDRFSGHQFPNYSSELNVNALLLGDSALYLCASSWGIGPGELFFGEGSRLTVL.

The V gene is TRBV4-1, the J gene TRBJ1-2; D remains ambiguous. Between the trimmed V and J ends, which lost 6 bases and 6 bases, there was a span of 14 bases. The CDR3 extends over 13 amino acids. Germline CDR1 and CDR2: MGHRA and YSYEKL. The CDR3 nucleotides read TGCGCCAGCAGTCTGGTGGGCCGAGATGGCTACACCTTC. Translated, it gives CASSLVGRDGYTF.

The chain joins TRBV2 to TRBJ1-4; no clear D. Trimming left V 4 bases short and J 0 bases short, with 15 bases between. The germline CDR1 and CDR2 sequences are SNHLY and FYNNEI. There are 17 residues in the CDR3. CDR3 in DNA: TGTGCCAGCAGTGCATCTTCAGGCCTTGCAACTAATGAAAAACTGTTTTTT. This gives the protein CASSASSGLATNEKLFF.

The CDR3: CASSYNHRRSGGLAKNIQYF. Here the CDR3 DNA reads TGTGCCAGCAGTTATAATCACCGACGAAGCGGGGGCCTAGCCAAAAACATTCAGTACTTC. The chain links TRBV6-2 or TRBV6-3 to TRBJ2-4, with 8 bases that match TRBD2. Losses at the gene ends were 3 bases for V and 0 bases for J; bases not matched to a gene: 16. CDR3 size: 20 residues. Looked up from germline, CDR1 is MNHEY and CDR2 is SVGEGT.

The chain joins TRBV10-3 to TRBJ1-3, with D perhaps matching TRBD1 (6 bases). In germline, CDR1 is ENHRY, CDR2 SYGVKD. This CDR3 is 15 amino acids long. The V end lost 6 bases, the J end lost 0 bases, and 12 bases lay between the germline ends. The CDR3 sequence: CAISPQQGSGNTIYF. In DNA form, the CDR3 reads TGTGCCATCAGCCCTCAACAGGGCTCTGGAAACACCATATATTTT.

In DNA form, the CDR3 reads TGTGCCAGCAGCTCGGGACAAAGCACTGAAGCTTTCTTT. It yields the protein CASSSGQSTEAFF. The chain links TRBV6-5 to TRBJ1-1; D perhaps matches TRBD1 (6 bases). Deletions cut 6 bases from V and 4 bases from J, with 12 bases between. The germline CDR1 and CDR2 sequences are MNHEY and SVGAGI. CDR3 size: 13 residues.

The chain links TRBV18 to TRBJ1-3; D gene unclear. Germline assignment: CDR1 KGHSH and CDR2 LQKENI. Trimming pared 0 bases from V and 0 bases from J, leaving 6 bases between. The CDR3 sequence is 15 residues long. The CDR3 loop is CASSPPGISGNTIYF. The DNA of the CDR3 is TGTGCCAGCTCACCACCAGGGATCTCTGGAAACACCATATATTTT.

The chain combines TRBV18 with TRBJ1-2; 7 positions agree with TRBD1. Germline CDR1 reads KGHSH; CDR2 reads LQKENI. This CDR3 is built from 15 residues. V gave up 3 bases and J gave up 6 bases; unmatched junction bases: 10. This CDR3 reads CASSPLGQPVHGYTF. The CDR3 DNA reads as TGTGCCAGCTCACCCCTGGGACAGCCAGTACATGGCTACACCTTC.

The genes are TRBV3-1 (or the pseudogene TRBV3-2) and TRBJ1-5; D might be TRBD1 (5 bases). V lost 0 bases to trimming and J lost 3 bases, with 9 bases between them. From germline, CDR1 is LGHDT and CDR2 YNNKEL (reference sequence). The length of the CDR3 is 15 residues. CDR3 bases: TGTGCCAGCAGCCAAGACACGACAGCCAATCAGCCCCAGCATTTT. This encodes CASSQDTTANQPQHF.

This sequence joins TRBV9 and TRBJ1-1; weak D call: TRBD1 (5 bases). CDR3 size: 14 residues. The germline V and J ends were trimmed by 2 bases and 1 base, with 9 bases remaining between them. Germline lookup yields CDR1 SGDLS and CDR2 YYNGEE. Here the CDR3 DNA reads TGTGCCAGCAGCGTGCAGGGATGGAACACTGAAGCTTTCTTT. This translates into CASSVQGWNTEAFF. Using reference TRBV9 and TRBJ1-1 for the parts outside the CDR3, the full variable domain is DSGVTQTPKHLITATGQRVTLRCSPRSGDLSVYWYQQSLDQGLQFLIQYYNGEERAKGNILERFSAQQFPDLHSELNLSSLELGDSALYFCASSVQGWNTEAFFGQGTRLTVV.

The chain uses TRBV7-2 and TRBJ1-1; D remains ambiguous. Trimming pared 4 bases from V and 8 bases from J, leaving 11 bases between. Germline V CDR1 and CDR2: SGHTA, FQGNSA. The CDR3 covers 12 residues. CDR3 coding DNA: TGTGCCAGCAGCTGGATGGGTGTGGAAGCTTTCTTT. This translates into CASSWMGVEAFF.

CDR3 DNA: TGTGCCAGCAGTGAGGCAGGCGCGCCTGGAAACACCATATATTTT. The encoded protein is CASSEAGAPGNTIYF. The chain is built from TRBV2 and TRBJ1-3; unclear D gene. V shed 3 bases and J shed 2 bases, with 11 bases lying between them. This CDR3 has 15 amino acids. The V gene's germline CDR1 is SNHLY and CDR2 FYNNEI.

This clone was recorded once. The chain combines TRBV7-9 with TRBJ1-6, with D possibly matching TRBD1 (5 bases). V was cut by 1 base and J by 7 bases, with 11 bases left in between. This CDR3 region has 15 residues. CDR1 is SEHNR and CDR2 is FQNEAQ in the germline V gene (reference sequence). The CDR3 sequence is CASSLDSAGNSPLHF. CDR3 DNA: TGTGCCAGCAGCTTAGATTCGGCAGGGAATTCACCCCTCCACTTT.

The CDR3 coding sequence is TGCGCCAGCAGTTATCAGGGGGGGGGCACTGAAGCTTTCTTT. Its translation: CASSYQGGGTEAFF. This chain uses TRBV10-1 with TRBJ1-1, with TRBD1 matching 7 bases. The CDR3 is 14 amino acids. The ends lost 5 bases at V and 4 bases at J; junction bases unmatched: 7. Germline lookup yields CDR1 WNHNN and CDR2 SYGVQD (reference sequence).